The 22 T cell receptor beta chains below were found in one sample sequenced in a study of blood T cell repertoires in COVID-19. TCRdb's table, derived via immunoSEQ multiplex PCR, lists solely in-frame clones and lacks some. Of roughly 150,000 clones listed, around 81% are singletons. Sequenced material: peripheral blood. The receptors were gathered from a man in his 70s with active or convalescent COVID-19.

The chain links TRBV29-1 to TRBJ1-2; no reliable D call. CDR3 size: 11 residues. The V gene's germline CDR1 is SQVTM and CDR2 ANQGSEA. V dropped 4 bases and J dropped 4 bases, with 7 bases sitting between them. The CDR3 nucleotides are TGCAGCGTTGGATGGAGCTATGGCTACACCTTC. Its protein is CSVGWSYGYTF.

This chain links TRBV5-1 with TRBJ2-1; unclear D gene. The germline V gene has CDR1 SGHRS and CDR2 YFSETQ. The V and J ends lost 1 base and 3 bases respectively, with 8 bases between them. This CDR3 region has 14 residues. CDR3 protein: CASSLSQYYNEQFF. The CDR3 DNA sequence: TGCGCCAGCAGCTTGTCACAATACTACAATGAGCAGTTCTTC.

The V gene is TRBV7-6, the J gene TRBJ1-1; the D is unclear. CDR3 size: 15 residues. The V end was cut by 5 bases, the J end by 1 base, with 14 bases between. Germline loops: CDR1 SGHVS, CDR2 FNYEAQ. DNA of the CDR3: TGTGCCAGCAGCCCCTCTGGCACACCGAACACTGAAGCTTTCTTT. Amino acids: CASSPSGTPNTEAFF.

The rearrangement uses TRBV7-8 and TRBJ2-1; no definite D call. The germline V gene has CDR1 SGHVS and CDR2 FQNEAQ. The CDR3 length is 15 residues. Trimming pared 3 bases from V and 4 bases from J, leaving 13 bases between. CDR3 nucleotides: TGTGCCAGCAGCTTTAGTGCGGTGCCTTACAATGAGCAGTTCTTC. It translates to CASSFSAVPYNEQFF.

This clone was found many times. The gene calls are TRBV28 and TRBJ2-7; TRBD2 matches 9 bases. With V trimmed by 4 bases and J by 4 bases, 5 bases remained unmatched. Germline CDR1 and CDR2: MDHEN and SYDVKM. The CDR3 consists of 14 residues. The CDR3 is CASSWWTSAYEQYF. CDR3 nucleotides: TGTGCCAGCAGTTGGTGGACTAGCGCTTACGAGCAGTACTTC.

J is TRBJ2-7 and V is TRBV2, with 10 bases lining up with TRBD1. This CDR3 region has 17 residues. Germline lookup yields CDR1 SNHLY and CDR2 FYNNEI. Trimming cost V 6 bases and J 3 bases; bases outside gene matches: 14. In DNA form, the CDR3 reads TGTGCCAGCAGCCAAATAGGGACAGGGGAGAAGGACTACGAGCAGTACTTC. Translating gives CASSQIGTGEKDYEQYF.

This clone is a singleton in its sample. The chain employs TRBV6-6 and TRBJ2-5; tentatively, D is TRBD1 (5 bases). Germline CDR1 MNHNY, CDR2 SVGAGI (reference sequence). V was shortened by 5 bases and J by 2 bases, with 12 bases between the two germline ends. The CDR3 is 14 amino acids. In DNA, the CDR3 is TGTGCCAGCAGTAACCGGACACCTCAAGAGACCCAGTACTTC. As protein: CASSNRTPQETQYF.

As concerns this clone: This CDR3 is also generated by other DNA sequences in the sample. V is TRBV30 and J is TRBJ2-1; 8 bases align to TRBD2. Germline CDR1 is GTSNPN and CDR2 is SVGIG (reference sequence). V lost 3 bases, J lost 6 bases, and 4 bases stayed unmatched. The CDR3 contains 13 residues. The CDR3 nucleotides read TGTGCCTGGAGCGTCGGACTAGCCAATGAGCAGTTCTTC. Residues: CAWSVGLANEQFF.

This sequence joins TRBV27 and TRBJ1-2; 12 nucleotides line up with TRBD1. The CDR3 has 16 residues. Germline values: CDR1 MNHEY, CDR2 SMNVEV (reference sequence). The V and J ends lost 3 bases and 4 bases, in that order; junction bases with no gene match: 6. CDR3 DNA: TGTGCCAGCAGTTTGGGGACAGGGGGCGCAAGCTATGGCTACACCTTC. Protein sequence: CASSLGTGGASYGYTF.

V usage is TRBV19 and J usage is TRBJ2-7, with D possibly being TRBD1 (6 bases). The V end lost 2 bases, the J end lost 2 bases, and 7 bases lay between the germline ends. The germline V gene has CDR1 LNHDA and CDR2 SQIVND (reference sequence). The CDR3 sequence is 13 residues long. The CDR3 region is CASSIQGTYEQYF. The CDR3 bases are TGTGCCAGTAGTATACAGGGGACCTACGAGCAGTACTTC.

The chain recombines TRBV18 with TRBJ1-1; no clear D gene. The CDR3 is 13 residues long. Looked up from germline, CDR1 is KGHSH and CDR2 is LQKENI. V was pared by 3 bases and J by 1 base, with 6 bases between. The CDR3 sequence: CASSPSKNTEAFF. The CDR3 DNA reads as TGTGCCAGCTCACCCTCTAAGAACACTGAAGCTTTCTTT. Together with reference TRBV18 and TRBJ1-1, the CDR3 gives the full variable domain: NAGVMQNPRHLVRRRGQEARLRCSPMKGHSHVYWYRQLPEEGLKFMVYLQKENIIDESGMPKERFSAEFPKEGPSILRIQQVVRGDSAAYFCASSPSKNTEAFFGQGTRLTVV.

This rearrangement joins TRBV5-6 to TRBJ1-2, with 7 nucleotides matching TRBD1. Trimming at V came to 2 bases and at J to 8 bases, leaving 3 bases not matched to a gene. This CDR3 is 12 amino acids long. Looked up from germline, CDR1 is SGHDT and CDR2 is YYEEEE. The CDR3 nucleotides read TGTGCCAGCAGCTTTGACAGGGACGGCTACACCTTC. Protein product: CASSFDRDGYTF.

The gene calls are TRBV1 and TRBJ1-2; the table's TRBD1 call for D was not verified on the DNA. TRBV1 is a pseudogene segment. CDR3 length: 22 amino acids. The CDR3 region has the DNA TGCACCAGCAGCCAAGATGCCGGGACAGCCATCCACCAACTCCACCTCAACTATGGCTACACCTTC. Its protein product is CTSSQDAGTAIHQLHLNYGYTF.

The chain has TRBV30 and TRBJ1-5, with unresolved D. Germline values: CDR1 GTSNPN, CDR2 SVGIG (reference sequence). The CDR3 sequence is 13 residues long. Between the trimmed V and J ends, which lost 0 bases and 8 bases, there was a span of 11 bases. The CDR3 is CAWSVEGRKPQHF. The CDR3 nucleotides are TGTGCCTGGAGTGTAGAGGGCCGGAAGCCCCAGCATTTT.

This clone has just one count. The chain combines TRBV4-3 with TRBJ2-3, with a weak D call TRBD1 (5 bases). This CDR3 has 13 residues. Germline CDR1 LGHNA, CDR2 YSLEER. Trimming removed 3 bases at V and 4 bases at J, with 8 bases between. The CDR3 bases are TGCGCCAGCAGCCAGGGCAGGGCAGATACGCAGTATTTT. This gives the protein CASSQGRADTQYF.

The chain carries TRBV7-8 and TRBJ2-7, with 7 positions matching TRBD2. Germline CDR1 reads SGHVS; CDR2 reads FQNEAQ. The CDR3 loop spans 14 amino acids. Trimming took 7 bases from V and 1 from J; bases not matched to a gene: 7. CDR3 sequence: CASTPRGVSYEQYF. CDR3 DNA sequence: TGTGCCAGCACCCCTCGGGGGGTTTCCTACGAGCAGTACTTC.

This rearrangement joins TRBV30 to TRBJ2-1; 7 bases line up with TRBD2. Germline CDR1 reads GTSNPN; CDR2 reads SVGIG (reference sequence). After removal of 5 bases from V and 6 bases from J, the junction contained 4 bases not matched to a gene. The CDR3 covers 12 residues. The CDR3 region has the DNA TGTGCCTGGCGGGACTACAGCAATGAGCAGTTCTTC. Its protein product is CAWRDYSNEQFF.

As DNA, the CDR3 is TGTGCCAGCAGCTTGGGCCAGGATTGGCAAGAGACCCAGTACTTC. Protein sequence: CASSLGQDWQETQYF. The V gene is TRBV5-4, the J gene TRBJ2-5; D gene unclear. The germline V gene encodes CDR1 SGHNT and CDR2 YYREEE (reference sequence). Trimming took 0 bases from V and 2 from J, leaving 11 bases between them. The CDR3 spans 15 residues. The full variable domain, rest sourced from reference TRBV5-4 and TRBJ2-5, is ETGVTQSPTHLIKTRGQQVTLRCSSQSGHNTVSWYQQALGQGPQFIFQYYREEENGRGNFPPRFSGLQFPNYSSELNVNALELDDSALYLCASSLGQDWQETQYFGPGTRLLVL.

The gene calls are TRBV7-2 and TRBJ2-5; a possible D gene is TRBD1 (6 bases). V gave up 5 bases and J gave up 5 bases, with 18 bases separating them. The CDR3 is made up of 15 amino acids. CDR1 is SGHTA, CDR2 FQGNSA, per germline. The CDR3 is CASSRSGQSWETQYF. CDR3 DNA: TGTGCCAGCAGCCGTTCGGGACAATCATGGGAGACCCAGTACTTC. Drawing the rest from reference TRBV7-2 and TRBJ2-5, the complete variable domain is GAGVSQSPSNKVTEKGKDVELRCDPISGHTALYWYRQSLGQGLEFLIYFQGNSAPDKSGLPSDRFSAERTGGSVSTLTIQRTQQEDSAVYLCASSRSGQSWETQYFGPGTRLLVL.

The chain has TRBV7-2 and TRBJ2-5; possibly TRBD1 for D (6 bases). The germline CDR1 and CDR2 sequences are SGHTA and FQGNSA. The CDR3 runs to 15 residues. V lost 0 bases and J lost 3, with 11 bases in between. The CDR3: CASSLATGREETQYF. CDR3 bases: TGTGCCAGCAGCTTAGCAACAGGGCGCGAAGAGACCCAGTACTTC.

The V gene is TRBV6-5, the J gene TRBJ1-2, with 8 bases identical to TRBD1. Germline assignment: CDR1 MNHEY and CDR2 SVGAGI. The ends lost 4 bases at V and 3 bases at J; junction bases unmatched: 4. CDR3 length: 14 amino acids. The DNA of the CDR3 is TGTGCCAGCAGTTCCACAGGGGGACACTATGGCTACACCTTC. Translated: CASSSTGGHYGYTF.

The rearrangement links TRBV5-1 to TRBJ1-4, with a weak D call TRBD1 (6 bases). The CDR3 is 14 amino acids. V was clipped by 4 bases and J by 8 bases, with 15 bases between them. Germline loops: CDR1 SGHRS, CDR2 YFSETQ. The CDR3 here is CASSPSGGPEKLFF. CDR3 nucleotide sequence: TGCGCCAGCAGCCCTTCGGGGGGGCCAGAAAAACTGTTTTTT.